This T cell receptor beta chain was sequenced during a study of blood T cell repertoires in COVID-19. Study-level background: The analysed material was cDNA or gDNA that came from T cells, B-cell-depleted T cells, or PBMCs.

Some clones are missing from TCRdb's copy, which holds only in-frame ones; the method was immunoSEQ multiplex PCR. The table lists approximately 200,000 clones, 86% of them singletons. Germline V gene sequence: CDR1 SGHRS, CDR2 YFSETQ. CDR3 length equals 15 residues. V was clipped by 2 bases and J by 5 bases; unmatched bases: 4. The sample taken for sequencing was PBMCs or T cells enriched from blood (not recorded which). The V and J genes are TRBV5-1 and TRBJ2-1; TRBD1 aligns across 10 bases. The TCR comes from a woman under 40 who had recovered from COVID-19. This CDR3 reads CASSLSGTGDNEQFF. DNA for the CDR3: TGCGCCAGCAGCTTATCGGGGACAGGGGACAATGAGCAGTTCTTC.